Here is one TCR beta chain with its context. The data are from a study of blood T cell repertoires in COVID-19. Looking at the study overall: COVID-19 samples collected from the United States, Italy and Spain covered acute and convalescent phases.

The germline gives CDR1 LNHDA, CDR2 SQIVND (reference sequence). V lost 6 bases, J lost 2 bases, and 13 bases lay in between. The length of the CDR3 is 14 residues. Recruits, aged about 18 to 90 years, lived in 24 US areas. Participant-reported clinical history was the basis for cohort assignment. Original processing notes: Researchers report that nucleated cell counts were estimated from reference gene primer amplification. Generated by immunoSEQ multiplex PCR, the TCRdb table keeps only in-frame clones and is missing some. Clonal size and the V and J genes are those of that table, whereas D and trimming came from the DNA. This table has about 240,000 clones, around 88% appearing once.

Sequenced input: PBMCs or T cells enriched from blood (not recorded which). V and J are TRBV19 and TRBJ1-1; D may be TRBD1 (5 bases). This TCR came from a middle-aged woman with acute COVID-19. The CDR3 DNA reads as TGTGCCAGTAGCTTAGCGGGGGGTAACACTGAAGCTTTCTTT. Its translation is CASSLAGGNTEAFF. The whole variable domain, remainder taken from reference TRBV19 and TRBJ1-1, is DGGITQSPKYLFRKEGQNVTLSCEQNLNHDAMYWYRQDPGQGLRLIYYSQIVNDFQKGDIAEGYSVSREKKESFPLTVTSAQKNPTAFYLCASSLAGGNTEAFFGQGTRLTVV.